This T cell receptor (beta chain) was identified in a study of cytotoxic CD8 clonotypes in ibrutinib-treated CLL. Profiling relied on immunoSEQ multiplex PCR, and the TCRdb table lists in-frame clones only, not all of them. The repertoire includes some 200,000 clones, around 72% of them detected once, and around an eighth sits in the top ten. Study results and caveats: Public clonotypes were uncommon and contracted or stayed stable on treatment. Clonality went up at the time of ibrutinib response, stayed stable in sustained remission, and later dropped back toward its baseline level at progression.

V lost 2 bases and J 0 bases, leaving 12 bases between the germline ends. CDR3 size: 16 residues. Of note for this clone: Its antigen is unknown.

TCR beta libraries used about 1.8 micrograms of DNA from cryopreserved PBMCs. This sample comprised PBMCs, obtained after 24 months of ibrutinib treatment. This receptor was obtained from a human donor with chronic lymphocytic leukemia. This rearrangement joins TRBV5-3 to TRBJ1-5; D gene uncertain. TRBV5-3 is treated as an ORF (open reading frame) with a function not yet certain. The CDR3 here is CARSFPEAYSNQPQHF. DNA of the CDR3: TGTGCCAGAAGCTTCCCCGAAGCCTATAGCAATCAGCCCCAGCATTTT.